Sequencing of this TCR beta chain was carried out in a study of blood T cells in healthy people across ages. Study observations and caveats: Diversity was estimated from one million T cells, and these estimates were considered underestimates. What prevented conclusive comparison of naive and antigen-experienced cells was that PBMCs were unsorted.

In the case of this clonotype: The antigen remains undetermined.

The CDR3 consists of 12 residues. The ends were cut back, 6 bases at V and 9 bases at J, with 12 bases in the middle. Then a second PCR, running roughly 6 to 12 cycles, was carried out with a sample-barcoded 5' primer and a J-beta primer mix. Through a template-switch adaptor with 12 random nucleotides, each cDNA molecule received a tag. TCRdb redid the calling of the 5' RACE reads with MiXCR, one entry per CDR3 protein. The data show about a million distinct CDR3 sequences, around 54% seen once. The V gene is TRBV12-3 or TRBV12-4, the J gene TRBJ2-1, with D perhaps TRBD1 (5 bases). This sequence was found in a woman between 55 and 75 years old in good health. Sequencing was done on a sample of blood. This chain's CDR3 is CASRSGRAEQFF. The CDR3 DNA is TGTGCCAGCAGGTCAGGGCGTGCTGAGCAGTTCTTC.